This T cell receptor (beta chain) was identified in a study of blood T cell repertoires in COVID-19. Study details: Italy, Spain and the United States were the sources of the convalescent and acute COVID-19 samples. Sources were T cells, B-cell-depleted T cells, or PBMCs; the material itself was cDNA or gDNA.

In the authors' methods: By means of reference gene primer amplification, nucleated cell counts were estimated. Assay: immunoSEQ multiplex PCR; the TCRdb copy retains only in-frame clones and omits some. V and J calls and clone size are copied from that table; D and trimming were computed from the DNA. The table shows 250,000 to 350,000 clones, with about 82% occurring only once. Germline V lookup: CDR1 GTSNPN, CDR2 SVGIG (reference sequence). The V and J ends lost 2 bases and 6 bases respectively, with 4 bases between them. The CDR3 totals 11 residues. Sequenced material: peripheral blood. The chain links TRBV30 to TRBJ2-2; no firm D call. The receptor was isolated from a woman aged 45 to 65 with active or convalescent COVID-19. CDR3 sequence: CAWSSSGELFF. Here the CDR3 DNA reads TGTGCCTGGAGTTCTTCCGGGGAGCTGTTTTTT.